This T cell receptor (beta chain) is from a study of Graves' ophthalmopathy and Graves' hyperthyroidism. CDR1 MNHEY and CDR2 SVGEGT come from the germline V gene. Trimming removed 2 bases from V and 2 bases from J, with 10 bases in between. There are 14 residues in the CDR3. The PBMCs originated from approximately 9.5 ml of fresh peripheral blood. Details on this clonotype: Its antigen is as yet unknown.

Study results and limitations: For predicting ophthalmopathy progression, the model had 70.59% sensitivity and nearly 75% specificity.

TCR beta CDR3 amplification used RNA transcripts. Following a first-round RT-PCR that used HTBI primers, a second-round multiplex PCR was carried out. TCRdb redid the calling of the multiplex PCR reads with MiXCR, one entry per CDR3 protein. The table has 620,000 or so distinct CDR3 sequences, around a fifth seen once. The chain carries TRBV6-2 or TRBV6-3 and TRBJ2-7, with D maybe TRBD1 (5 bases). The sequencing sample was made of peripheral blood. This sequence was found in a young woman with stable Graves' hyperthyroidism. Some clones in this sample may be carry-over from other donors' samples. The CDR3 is CASSYSRVAYEQYF. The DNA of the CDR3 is TGTGCCAGCAGTTACAGCAGGGTGGCCTACGAGCAGTACTTC.